The 21 T cell receptor beta chains presented below share a single source sample, sequenced in a study of T cell changes during pregnancy in multiple sclerosis. Method: immunoSEQ multiplex PCR; TCRdb's copy keeps in-frame clones and lacks some. The sample holds about 99,000 clones, approximately 94% seen once. The sequencing here drew on peripheral blood, taken after pregnancy. The receptors stem from a female donor with multiple sclerosis, enrolled in a pregnancy study.

The J gene is TRBJ1-4, the V gene TRBV28, with TRBD1 identical over 7 bases. Germline V gives CDR1 MDHEN, CDR2 SYDVKM. The CDR3 has 20 amino acids. The V and J ends lost 5 bases and 1 base, in that order; junction bases with no gene match: 19. CDR3 bases: TGTGCCAGCAGTACCCCCCGAGAGGGGGCTATGATAGGAACTAATGAAAAACTGTTTTTT. It is translated as CASSTPREGAMIGTNEKLFF. The full variable domain, with the rest looked up from reference TRBV28 and TRBJ1-4, is DVKVTQSSRYLVKRTGEKVFLECVQDMDHENMFWYRQDPGLGLRLIYFSYDVKMKEKGDIPEGYSVSREKKERFSLILESASTNQTSMYLCASSTPREGAMIGTNEKLFFGSGTQLSVL.

The V gene is TRBV29-1, the J gene TRBJ2-2; D is ambiguous. The CDR3 is made up of 13 amino acids. Trimming left V 2 bases short and J 2 bases short, with 6 bases between. Looked up from germline, CDR1 is SQVTM and CDR2 is ANQGSEA. CDR3 amino acids: CSVESENTGELFF. CDR3 nucleotides: TGCAGCGTTGAATCAGAAAACACCGGGGAGCTGTTTTTT.

The V gene is TRBV6-5, the J gene TRBJ2-7; tentative D call: TRBD2 (6 bases). V dropped 6 bases and J dropped 3 bases, with 12 bases sitting between them. The germline CDR1 and CDR2 sequences are MNHEY and SVGAGI. This CDR3 has 13 residues. Here the CDR3 DNA reads TGTGCCAGCAGACCTACGGGACTCTACGAGCAGTACTTC. This translates into CASRPTGLYEQYF.

This chain links TRBV19 with TRBJ1-5, with 10 bases fitting TRBD1. Germline values: CDR1 LNHDA, CDR2 SQIVND (reference sequence). The CDR3 sequence is 18 residues long. Trimming cost V 6 bases and J 0 bases; bases outside gene matches: 11. CDR3 nucleotides: TGTGCCAGTAGAAAGTCCCGGGACAGGGGCCATAGCAATCAGCCCCAGCATTTT. It codes for CASRKSRDRGHSNQPQHF. Supplemented by reference TRBV19 and TRBJ1-5, the full variable domain reads DGGITQSPKYLFRKEGQNVTLSCEQNLNHDAMYWYRQDPGQGLRLIYYSQIVNDFQKGDIAEGYSVSREKKESFPLTVTSAQKNPTAFYLCASRKSRDRGHSNQPQHFGDGTRLSIL.

About this clone itself: This sample also contains other DNA sequences that code for the same CDR3. The rearrangement uses TRBV7-7 and TRBJ2-3, with 12 bases matching TRBD2. CDR3 size: 15 residues. Unmatched junction bases numbered 3, after V lost 5 bases and J lost 3 bases. Germline values: CDR1 SSHAT, CDR2 FNYEAQ (reference sequence). CDR3 DNA: TGTGCCAGCAGCCCAGGGACTAGCGGGACAGATACGCAGTATTTT. Encoded protein: CASSPGTSGTDTQYF.

About this clone: Different DNA sequences within this sample yield the same CDR3. This chain joins TRBV27 and TRBJ1-1; 8 nucleotides match TRBD1. CDR1 and CDR2 (germline): MNHEY, SMNVEV (reference sequence). The ends lost 5 bases at V and 3 bases at J; junction bases unmatched: 5. The CDR3 sequence is 14 residues long. The CDR3, as DNA: TGTGCCAGCAGTCACGGACAGGGATACACTGAAGCTTTCTTT. Protein: CASSHGQGYTEAFF.

V and J are TRBV7-6 and TRBJ2-2, with 15 bases fitting TRBD2. V dropped 4 bases and J dropped 2; count of bases not matched to a gene: 5. The CDR3 covers 18 residues. Germline assignment: CDR1 SGHVS and CDR2 FNYEAQ. CDR3 in amino acids: CASSSGLAGGLNTGELFF. CDR3 nucleotides: TGTGCCAGCAGCTCAGGACTAGCGGGAGGGCTAAACACCGGGGAGCTGTTTTTT. The variable domain in full, with the rest retrieved from reference TRBV7-6 and TRBJ2-2, is GAGVSQSPRYKVTKRGQDVALRCDPISGHVSLYWYRQALGQGPEFLTYFNYEAQQDKSGLPNDRFSAERPEGSISTLTIQRTEQRDSAMYRCASSSGLAGGLNTGELFFGEGSRLTVL.

Only one count was recorded for this clone. This chain joins TRBV29-1 and TRBJ2-5; 7 nucleotides align to TRBD1. V dropped 6 bases and J dropped 4; count of bases not matched to a gene: 8. CDR3 length: 13 amino acids. The germline V gene has CDR1 SQVTM and CDR2 ANQGSEA. CDR3 nucleotides: TGCAGCGTCGAACCAAGGGGGCGAGAGACCCAGTACTTC. Amino acids: CSVEPRGRETQYF.

CDR3 in amino acids: CASSLGMTTGDTQYF. The CDR3 DNA sequence: TGTGCCAGCAGCTTAGGTATGACGACAGGGGATACGCAGTATTTT. This sequence joins TRBV7-9 and TRBJ2-3; 7 bases are a match to TRBD1. Per the germline V gene, CDR1 is SEHNR and CDR2 is FQNEAQ (reference sequence). The CDR3 runs 15 residues. J was trimmed by 6 bases and V by 1 base; bases with no gene match: 7.

The CDR3 region has the DNA TGTGCCAGCAGCCAGGATTTGGGGGGAGGCTACGAGCAGTACTTC. This gives the protein CASSQDLGGGYEQYF. The chain carries TRBV4-2 and TRBJ2-7; a weak D match, TRBD2 (6 bases). Germline V CDR1 and CDR2: LGHNA, YNFKEQ. There are 15 residues in the CDR3. V lost 3 bases to trimming and J lost 3 bases, with 15 bases between them.

The chain couples TRBV28 to TRBJ1-4; TRBD1 might be the D (5 bases). The V end lost 4 bases, the J end lost 8 bases, and 11 bases lay between the germline ends. CDR1 and CDR2 (germline): MDHEN, SYDVKM. The CDR3 has 13 residues. The CDR3 region has the DNA TGTGCCAGCAGTTCGGCAGGGCGGGAAAAACTGTTTTTT. Translation: CASSSAGREKLFF.

This chain uses TRBV11-2 with TRBJ1-1, with D maybe TRBD1 (5 bases). The germline CDR1 and CDR2 sequences are SGHAT and FQNNGV. V lost 5 bases, J lost 5 bases, and 21 bases lay in between. The CDR3 covers 16 residues. CDR3 protein: CASSNSPTGGKTEAFF. Written as DNA, the CDR3 is TGTGCCAGCAGCAACTCCCCTACGGGGGGGAAGACTGAAGCTTTCTTT.

The chain is built from TRBV20-1 and TRBJ2-5; the D is unclear. CDR3 length: 11 amino acids. The V end lost 7 bases, the J end lost 2 bases, and 8 bases lay between the germline ends. CDR1 is DFQATT, CDR2 SNEGSKA, per germline (reference sequence). CDR3 nucleotide sequence: TGCAGTGGAACAAGTCAAGAGACCCAGTACTTC. Its translation is CSGTSQETQYF.

The chain has TRBV5-4 and TRBJ2-2; 8 bases align to TRBD2. J lost 0 bases, V lost 4 bases, and 8 bases had no gene match. CDR1 and CDR2 from the germline V gene are SGHNT and YYREEE (reference sequence). CDR3 size: 17 residues. DNA for the CDR3: TGTGCCAGCAGCCCTCAAGCACTAGCGGCGAACACCGGGGAGCTGTTTTTT. Translation: CASSPQALAANTGELFF.

The V and J genes are TRBV30 and TRBJ1-3; D ambiguous. Germline V gene data show CDR1 as GTSNPN and CDR2 as SVGIG (reference sequence). This CDR3 region has 16 residues. The V end was cut by 2 bases, the J end by 0 bases, with 14 bases between. CDR3 sequence (DNA): TGTGCCTGGAGTAGAGGGCCTCCCAGCTCTGGAAACACCATATATTTT. Translated, it gives CAWSRGPPSSGNTIYF.

This clone was observed a few times. V gene TRBV10-3 combines with J gene TRBJ1-2; 8 positions match TRBD1. After removal of 0 bases from V and 6 bases from J, the junction contained 6 bases not matched to a gene. CDR1 and CDR2 (germline): ENHRY, SYGVKD. This CDR3 region has 15 residues. CDR3 protein: CAISESGQGANGYTF. Written as DNA, the CDR3 is TGTGCCATCAGTGAGTCAGGGCAGGGGGCAAATGGCTACACCTTC.

The CDR3 spells CASSLRAQGVRQQYF. As DNA, the CDR3 is TGTGCCAGCAGTTTACGGGCACAGGGGGTGCGGCAGCAGTACTTC. This chain uses TRBV27 with TRBJ2-7, with 8 positions matching TRBD1. The V segment lost 2 bases and the J segment 8 bases; nucleotides outside the gene matches: 11. This CDR3 contains 15 residues. The germline V gene encodes CDR1 MNHEY and CDR2 SMNVEV (reference sequence).

This clone was seen only once. The V call is TRBV18, the J call TRBJ2-1; 10 positions agree with TRBD2. Germline V CDR1 and CDR2: KGHSH, LQKENI. This CDR3 region has 13 residues. Germline trimming cut 2 bases from V and 9 bases from J; bases unmatched to any gene: 1. The CDR3 region is CASSPGTSAEQFF. CDR3 bases: TGTGCCAGCTCACCAGGGACTAGCGCTGAGCAGTTCTTC.

This clone occurred a few times. In nucleotides, the CDR3 is TGTGCCAGCAGTCCGACAGAGATAAACAATGAGCAGTTCTTC. Its translation: CASSPTEINNEQFF. This chain connects TRBV28 to TRBJ2-1, with D perhaps matching TRBD1 (5 bases). The germline V and J ends were trimmed by 5 bases and 5 bases, with 13 bases remaining between them. This CDR3 has 14 amino acids. Germline assignment: CDR1 MDHEN and CDR2 SYDVKM.

This clone occurred once. The gene calls are TRBV29-1 and TRBJ1-1; 11 nucleotides match TRBD1. The V and J ends lost 0 bases and 1 base, in that order; junction bases with no gene match: 19. Germline CDR1 and CDR2: SQVTM and ANQGSEA. The CDR3 contains 21 residues. CDR3 nucleotides: TGCAGCGTTGAAGATCTCGGAATTGTCGGACAGGGGGCAAACGGGAACACTGAAGCTTTCTTT. The encoded protein is CSVEDLGIVGQGANGNTEAFF.

This chain joins TRBV10-3 and TRBJ2-5, with 8 positions matching TRBD1. CDR1 is ENHRY and CDR2 is SYGVKD in the germline V gene. Losses at the gene ends were 2 bases for V and 4 bases for J; bases not matched to a gene: 3. This CDR3 comprises 14 residues. The DNA for the CDR3 is TGTGCCATCAGTGAGGGCAGGGGGCGAGAGACCCAGTACTTC. This translates into CAISEGRGRETQYF.